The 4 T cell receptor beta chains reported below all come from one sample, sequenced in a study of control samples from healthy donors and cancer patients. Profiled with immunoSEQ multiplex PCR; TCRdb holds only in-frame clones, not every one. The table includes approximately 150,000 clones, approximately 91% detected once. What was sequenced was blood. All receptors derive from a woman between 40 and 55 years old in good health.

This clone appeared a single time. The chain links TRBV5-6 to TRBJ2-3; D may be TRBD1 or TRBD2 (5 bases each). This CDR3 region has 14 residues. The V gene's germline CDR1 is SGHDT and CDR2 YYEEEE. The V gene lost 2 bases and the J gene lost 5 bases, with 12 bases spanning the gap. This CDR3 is CASSLFGTRDTQYF. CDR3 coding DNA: TGTGCCAGCAGCTTATTCGGGACCCGAGATACGCAGTATTTT. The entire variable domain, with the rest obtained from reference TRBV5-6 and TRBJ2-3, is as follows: DAGVTQSPTHLIKTRGQQVTLRCSPKSGHDTVSWYQQALGQGPQFIFQYYEEEERQRGNFPDRFSGHQFPNYSSELNVNALLLGDSALYLCASSLFGTRDTQYFGPGTRLTVL.

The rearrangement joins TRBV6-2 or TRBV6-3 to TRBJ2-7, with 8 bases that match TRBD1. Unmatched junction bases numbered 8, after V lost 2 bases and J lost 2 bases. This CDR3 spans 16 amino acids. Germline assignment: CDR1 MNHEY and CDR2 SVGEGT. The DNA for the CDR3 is TGTGCCAGCAGTTACCCGCCGGGGACAGGTGCCTACGAGCAGTACTTC. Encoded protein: CASSYPPGTGAYEQYF.

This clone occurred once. Written as DNA, the CDR3 is TGTGCCAGCAGTTTGCCGGGACAGGGTGTGGAGACCCAGTACTTC. Translation gives CASSLPGQGVETQYF. This sequence joins TRBV28 and TRBJ2-5, with 9 nucleotides matching TRBD1. The CDR3 spans 15 residues. Germline V gene lookup returns CDR1 MDHEN and CDR2 SYDVKM. V lost 3 bases to trimming and J lost 5 bases; unmatched junction nucleotides: 7.

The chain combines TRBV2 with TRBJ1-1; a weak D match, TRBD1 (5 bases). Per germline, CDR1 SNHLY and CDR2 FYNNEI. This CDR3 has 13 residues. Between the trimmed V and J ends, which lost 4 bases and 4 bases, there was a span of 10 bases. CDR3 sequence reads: CASSGGASTEAFF. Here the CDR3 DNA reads TGTGCCAGCAGTGGTGGGGCGAGCACTGAAGCTTTCTTT. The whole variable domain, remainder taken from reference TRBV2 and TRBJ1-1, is EPEVTQTPSHQVTQMGQEVILRCVPISNHLYFYWYRQILGQKVEFLVSFYNNEISEKSEIFDDQFSVERPDGSNFTLKIRSTKLEDSAMYFCASSGGASTEAFFGQGTRLTVV.